The clone carrying this T cell receptor beta chain was recorded a few times. CDR3 length equals 16 residues. J was trimmed by 1 base and V by 6 bases; bases with no gene match: 7. CDR1 and CDR2 (germline): MNHGY, SAAAGT. The sample comes from a study of CXCR4 blockade with PD-1 therapy in pancreatic cancer. Generated by immunoSEQ multiplex PCR, the TCRdb table keeps only in-frame clones and is missing some. The sample consists of about 2,700 clones, over 30% of them appearing once. The chain employs TRBV6-8 and TRBJ1-4; 8 positions agree with TRBD1. The sample comprised tumor tissue. The origin of this receptor is a human donor with pancreatic ductal adenocarcinoma. The CDR3 reads CASSPWTGKTNEKLFF. CDR3 DNA sequence: TGTGCCAGCAGCCCCTGGACAGGGAAAACTAATGAAAAACTGTTTTTT.